The sample holds one count of the clone carrying this T cell receptor (beta chain). The sample belongs to a study of T cell changes during pregnancy in multiple sclerosis. With V trimmed by 6 bases and J by 5 bases, 10 bases remained unmatched. Germline CDR1 is MNHEY and CDR2 is SMNVEV (reference sequence). This CDR3 spans 15 amino acids. Repertoires were generated with immunoSEQ multiplex PCR, while TCRdb's copy carries only in-frame clones and drops some. Of more than 25,000 clones detected, 87% appear once; the ten largest clones hold more than 9.5%. This sequence originates from a female donor with multiple sclerosis, enrolled in a pregnancy study. Sequencing was performed on CD8+ T cells from peripheral blood mononuclear cells, taken in the first trimester of pregnancy. The V and J genes are TRBV27 and TRBJ2-1, with 7 bases lining up with TRBD1. As DNA, the CDR3 is TGTGCCAGCAGCATCCTCCGGGACAGAAACAATGAGCAGTTCTTC. Translating gives CASSILRDRNNEQFF.